The rows below give T cell receptor beta chains drawn from one sample of a study of response to subunit inactivated influenza vaccine. TCRdb passed the RT-PCR reads through MiXCR, listing each CDR3 protein once. The top ten clones hold 6% to 8% of a sample with 650,000 to 850,000 distinct CDR3 sequences, 14% of them seen once. The specimen was PBMCs from blood, collected roughly 2 weeks before vaccination. The receptors were gathered from a man aged 50-59 years who received an inactivated influenza vaccine. The CDR3 runs from the conserved cysteine through the conserved F or W. D genes are given only for firm matches. The size entry is marked missing in some rows and otherwise reads once, few, many or a size class.

abundance	j_gene	d_gene	v_gene	CDR3nt	CDR3aa
.	TRBJ1-1	.	TRBV3-1	TGTGCCAGCAGCCAAGATTCGGCGTCCGAAGCTTTCTTT	CASSQDSASEAFF
few	TRBJ2-7	TRBD2	TRBV6-5	TGTGCCAGCAGTTACTCGATAGCGGGACTTCGGGAGCAGTACTTC	CASSYSIAGLREQYF
many	TRBJ2-1	.	TRBV2	TGTGCCAGCCGGGAAGACAACAATGAGCAGTTCTTC	CASREDNNEQFF
.	TRBJ2-5	.	TRBV3-1	TGTGCCAGCAGCCCCTGGGGCAGGGAGCAAGAGACCCAGTACTTC	CASSPWGREQETQYF
few	TRBJ2-7	.	TRBV11-2	TGTGCCAGCAGCCCTCCCGGGGCGGGAACTTACGAGCAGTACTTC	CASSPPGAGTYEQYF
many	TRBJ2-3	.	TRBV2	TGTGCCAGCAGGGAACGGACAGGCGGGGGCACAGATACGCAGTATTTT	CASRERTGGGTDTQYF
few	TRBJ2-3	TRBD1	TRBV5-1	TGCGCCAGCAGCCCGGGACAGGGAAACTCAGATACGCAGTATTTT	CASSPGQGNSDTQYF
few	TRBJ2-7	.	TRBV20-1	TGCAGTGCTAGAGCCCTACCCGGATTGGTCCCGGGGCCCTACGAGCAGTACTTC	CSARALPGLVPGPYEQYF
.	TRBJ1-5	TRBD1	TRBV9	TGTGCCAGCAGCGGTGAACAGGGGGATCAGCCCCAGCATTTT	CASSGEQGDQPQHF
.	TRBJ2-1	.	TRBV9	TGTGCCAGCAGCGTATCAGCGACCACTTACAATGAGCAGTTCTTC	CASSVSATTYNEQFF
few	TRBJ1-3	.	TRBV9	TGTGCCAGCAGCGTTGGAGTTTCCTCTGGAAACACCATATATTTT	CASSVGVSSGNTIYF
few	TRBJ1-1	.	TRBV6-1	TGTGCCAGCAACCTGAGGCCAGGGAACACTGAAGCTTTCTTT	CASNLRPGNTEAFF
.	TRBJ2-2	.	TRBV28	TGTGCCAGCACCACTATCGGGGAGCTGTTTTTT	CASTTIGELFF
.	TRBJ2-3	TRBD2	TRBV4-3	TGCGCCAGCAGGGGACTAGCTCGGGATACGCAGTATTTT	CASRGLARDTQYF
.	TRBJ2-5	TRBD2	TRBV4-1	TGCGCCAGCAGCCAAGATTTGTTAGCGGGGATCGAGACCCAGTACTTC	CASSQDLLAGIETQYF
few	TRBJ2-3	TRBD2	TRBV7-2	TGTGCCAGCAGCTCGACAGCTAGCGGGAGGACAGATACGCAGTATTTT	CASSSTASGRTDTQYF
.	TRBJ2-3	TRBD2	TRBV5-6	TGTGCCAGCAGCTCGGGGGGTTGGGTTACGCAGTATTTT	CASSSGGWVTQYF
.	TRBJ2-5	.	TRBV9	TGTGCCAGCAGCCCCGTTCCTCAAGAGACCCAGTACTTC	CASSPVPQETQYF
few	TRBJ2-1	TRBD2	TRBV5-6	TGTGCCAGCAGCTCCCCGGGATGGGACGCGGGGGGGGACAATGAGCAGTTCTTC	CASSSPGWDAGGDNEQFF
many	TRBJ2-1	.	TRBV5-1	TGCGCCAGCACCCAGAGCGGAAATGAGCAGTTCTTC	CASTQSGNEQFF
.	TRBJ2-7	.	TRBV29-1	TGCAGCGTATGCGGGACGGGGTGGGTGTACGAGCAGTACTTC	CSVCGTGWVYEQYF
many	TRBJ1-1	TRBD1	TRBV12-3/TRBV12-4	TGTGCCAGCAGTTCCTGGACAGGGAGCACTGAAGCTTTCTTT	CASSSWTGSTEAFF
many	TRBJ2-1	.	TRBV3-1	TGTGCCAGCAGTCGCCGGACGGGCAATGAGCAGTTCTTC	CASSRRTGNEQFF
few	TRBJ1-1	.	TRBV6-2/TRBV6-3	TGTGCCAGCACCCCAGTCGCGGGGAGGAACACTGAAGCTTTCTTT	CASTPVAGRNTEAFF
.	TRBJ2-1	TRBD2	TRBV5-6	TGTGCCAGCAGCTTGGTAGCTAGCGGCCACAATGAGCAGTTCTTC	CASSLVASGHNEQFF
few	TRBJ2-1	TRBD2	TRBV29-1	TGCAGCGTTGGGGAGCGGGGGCAGTTCTTC	CSVGERGQFF
few	TRBJ2-6	TRBD1	TRBV29-1	TGCAGCGTTGCAGGCAGGGGGCACTCTGGGGCCAACGTCCTGACTTTC	CSVAGRGHSGANVLTF
once	TRBJ2-7	.	TRBV5-7	TGTGCCAGCAGCTTCGGAGACACCCCCTACGAGCAGTACTTC	CASSFGDTPYEQYF
.	TRBJ2-2	.	TRBV5-5	TGTGCCAGCAGCTTGGCCCCGACAGGGAACACCGGGGAGCTGTTTTTT	CASSLAPTGNTGELFF
.	TRBJ2-2	.	TRBV9	TGTGCCAGCAGCGTAGGGCACACGAACACCGGGGAGCTGTTTTTT	CASSVGHTNTGELFF
.	TRBJ1-5	TRBD1	TRBV18	TGTGCCAGCTCACCTTCTGCACAGGGGAATAGCAATCAGCCCCAGCATTTT	CASSPSAQGNSNQPQHF
few	TRBJ2-1	.	TRBV29-1	TGCAGCGTTGAACAGGGGGCGGGAGTAGCCTACAATGAGCAGTTCTTC	CSVEQGAGVAYNEQFF
.	TRBJ2-5	TRBD2	TRBV11-2	TGTGCCAGCAGCTTCTGGACTAGCGGGGGGACCTTACAAGAGACCCAGTACTTC	CASSFWTSGGTLQETQYF
.	TRBJ1-3	.	TRBV28	TGTGCCAGCAGTTTAGTGCCCCGGAGCTCTGGAAACACCATATATTTT	CASSLVPRSSGNTIYF
.	TRBJ2-1	.	TRBV9	TGTGCCAGCAGCGTAGGGACCGGTCGGGAGCAGTTCTTC	CASSVGTGREQFF
many	TRBJ2-2	TRBD1	TRBV25-1	TGTGCCAGCAGCCCAACAGCGGGACAGGGTACGGGACTTCCCACCGGGGAGCTGTTTTTT	CASSPTAGQGTGLPTGELFF
few	TRBJ1-6	.	TRBV11-2	TGTGCCAGCAGCTTACTCAGCTCCTATAATTCACCCCTCCACTTT	CASSLLSSYNSPLHF
few	TRBJ2-1	TRBD2	TRBV24-1	TGTGCCACCAGTGACCCCTTGACTAGCGGGAAATACAATGAGCAGTTCTTC	CATSDPLTSGKYNEQFF
.	TRBJ2-1	.	TRBV14	TGTGCCAGCAGCCAAGAATGGGGCCTATGGGGAAATGAGCAGTTCTTC	CASSQEWGLWGNEQFF
.	TRBJ2-1	TRBD2	TRBV5-8	TGTGCCAGCAGCTTTGGCCGGGAGGATGAGCAGTTCTTC	CASSFGREDEQFF
few	TRBJ2-1	TRBD1	TRBV6-2/TRBV6-3	TGTGCCAGCAGAACCTACCCCCGACAGGGTGGGTCCTACAATGAGCAGTTCTTC	CASRTYPRQGGSYNEQFF